This T cell receptor (beta chain) originates from a study of T-cell memory formation after mild COVID-19. Study as a whole: Clusters were largely donor specific. Study-level findings and limits: Contracting clones, day 15 to 85, had balanced CD4/CD8, and later expanders favored CD4+.

This clonotype was seen a handful of times. Its target is not known. TCRdb re-called the 5' RACE reads with MiXCR, one entry per CDR3 protein. The table shows some 330,000 distinct CDR3 sequences, with around 21% occurring only once. The CDR3 is 16 residues long. Germline CDR1 reads ENHRY; CDR2 reads SYGVKD. V shed 5 bases and J 7 bases; nucleotides not matched to a gene: 11. This receptor was taken from an adult woman who had mild COVID-19 (a few samples of this study predate the infection). Cell type and time point are not known. Sequencing was carried out using PBMCs or a T cell subset sorted from them (not recorded which). The chain recombines TRBV10-3 with TRBJ2-1, with 10 bases matching TRBD1. CDR3 region: CAISSPGQGTWNEQFF. CDR3 sequence (DNA): TGTGCCATCAGTTCCCCGGGACAGGGGACGTGGAATGAGCAGTTCTTC.